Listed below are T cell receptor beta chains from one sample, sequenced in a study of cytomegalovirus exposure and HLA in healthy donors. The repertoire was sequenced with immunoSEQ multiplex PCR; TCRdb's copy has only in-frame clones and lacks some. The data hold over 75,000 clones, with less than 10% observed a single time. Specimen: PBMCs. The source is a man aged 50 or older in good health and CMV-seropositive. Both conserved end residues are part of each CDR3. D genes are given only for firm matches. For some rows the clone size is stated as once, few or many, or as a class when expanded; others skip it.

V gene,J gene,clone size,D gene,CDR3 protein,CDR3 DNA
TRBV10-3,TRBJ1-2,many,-,CAINAKTANYGYTF,TGTGCCATCAATGCCAAGACTGCGAACTATGGCTACACCTTC
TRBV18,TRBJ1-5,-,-,CASSPGLAGLNQPQHF,TGTGCCAGCTCACCAGGGCTGGCAGGGCTCAATCAGCCCCAGCATTTT
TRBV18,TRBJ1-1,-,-,CASSPQTGRYTEAFF,TGTGCCAGCTCACCACAAACGGGTCGGTACACTGAAGCTTTCTTT
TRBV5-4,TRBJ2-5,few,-,CASSLEAGQETQYF,TGTGCCAGCAGCTTGGAAGCCGGCCAAGAGACCCAGTACTTC
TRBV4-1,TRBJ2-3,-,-,CASSQGAVTDTQYF,TGCGCCAGCAGCCAAGGTGCGGTCACAGATACGCAGTATTTT
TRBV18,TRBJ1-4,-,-,CASSLGPRGTNEKLFF,TGTGCCAGCTCACTCGGGCCTCGAGGGACTAATGAAAAACTGTTTTTT
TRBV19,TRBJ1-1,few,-,CAVRQFMNTEAFF,TGTGCCGTAAGACAGTTCATGAACACTGAAGCTTTCTTT
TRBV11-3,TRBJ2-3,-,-,CASSPTSSTDTQYF,TGTGCCAGCAGCCCCACTAGCAGCACAGATACGCAGTATTTT
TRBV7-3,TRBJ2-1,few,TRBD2,CASSILAGGVGEQFF,TGTGCCAGCAGCATACTAGCGGGAGGGGTAGGTGAGCAGTTCTTC
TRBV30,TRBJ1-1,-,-,CAWSDRTEAFF,TGTGCCTGGAGTGACAGGACTGAAGCTTTCTTT
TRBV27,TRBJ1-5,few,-,CASSTSGMSYQPQHF,TGTGCCAGCAGTACCTCAGGGATGTCCTATCAGCCCCAGCATTTT
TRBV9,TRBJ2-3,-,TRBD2,CASSASGRAVDTQYF,TGTGCCAGCAGCGCCAGCGGGAGGGCCGTAGATACGCAGTATTTT
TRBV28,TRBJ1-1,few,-,CASSWANTEAFF,TGTGCCAGCAGTTGGGCGAACACTGAAGCTTTCTTT
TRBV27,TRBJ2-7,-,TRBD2,CASARLAEYEQYF,TGTGCCAGCGCGAGACTAGCGGAGTATGAGCAGTACTTC
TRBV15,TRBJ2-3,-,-,CATSRAGSYTDTQYF,TGTGCCACCAGCAGAGCCGGGTCGTACACAGATACGCAGTATTTT
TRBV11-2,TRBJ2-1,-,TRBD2,CASSLRWLAGGANEQFF,TGTGCCAGCAGCTTAAGGTGGCTAGCGGGAGGAGCAAATGAGCAGTTCTTC
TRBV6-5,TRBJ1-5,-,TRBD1,CASRQGAGVQPQHF,TGTGCCAGCAGACAGGGGGCGGGAGTTCAGCCCCAGCATTTT
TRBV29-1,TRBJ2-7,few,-,CSVGGGGAHEQYF,TGCAGCGTTGGTGGAGGGGGGGCCCACGAGCAGTACTTC
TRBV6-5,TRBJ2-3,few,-,CASSSRFYPQYF,TGTGCCAGCAGTTCCAGGTTCTATCCGCAGTATTTT
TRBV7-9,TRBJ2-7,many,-,CASSWNDRSYEQYF,TGTGCCAGCAGCTGGAACGACAGATCCTACGAGCAGTACTTC
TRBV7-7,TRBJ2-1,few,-,CASSPADLLYNEQFF,TGTGCTAGCAGCCCCGCTGATCTGCTATACAATGAGCAGTTCTTC
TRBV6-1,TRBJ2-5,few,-,CASSEATGQETQYF,TGTGCCAGCAGTGAAGCAACAGGCCAAGAGACCCAGTACTTC
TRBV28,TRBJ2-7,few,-,CASTDSVMREQYF,TGTGCCAGCACCGACAGCGTAATGAGAGAGCAGTACTTC
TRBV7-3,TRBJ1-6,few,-,CASSLTSRNSPLHF,TGTGCCAGCAGCTTAACGTCACGGAATTCACCCCTCCACTTT
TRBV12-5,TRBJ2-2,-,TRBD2,CASGSLGASGTGELFF,TGTGCTAGTGGTTCCTTAGGAGCTAGCGGCACCGGGGAGCTGTTTTTT
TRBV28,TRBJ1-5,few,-,CASSFRRGGGQPQHF,TGTGCCAGCAGTTTTAGAAGGGGGGGAGGCCAGCCCCAGCATTTT
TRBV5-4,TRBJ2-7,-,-,CASSPDGGLQSYEQYF,TGTGCCAGCAGCCCGGATGGGGGACTCCAATCCTACGAGCAGTACTTC
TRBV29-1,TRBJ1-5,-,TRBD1,CSARMGQGTLYSNQPQHF,TGCAGCGCCCGAATGGGACAGGGGACCCTATATAGCAATCAGCCCCAGCATTTT
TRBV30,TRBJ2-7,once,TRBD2,CASPRGLRTSGSNEQYF,TGTGCCTCCCCCAGGGGCCTTAGGACTAGCGGGAGTAACGAGCAGTACTTC
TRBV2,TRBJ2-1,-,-,CASSENRDSTHEQFF,TGTGCCAGCAGTGAAAATCGGGATTCAACCCATGAGCAGTTCTTC
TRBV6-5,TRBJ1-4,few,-,CASRPLGGTNEKLFF,TGTGCCAGCAGACCGTTGGGAGGGACTAATGAAAAACTGTTTTTT
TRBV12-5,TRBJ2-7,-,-,CASGLLNRYEQYF,TGTGCTAGTGGTTTGCTGAACAGATACGAGCAGTACTTC
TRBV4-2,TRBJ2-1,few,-,CASSQVADLNNEQFF,TGTGCCAGCAGCCAAGTAGCGGACTTAAACAATGAGCAGTTCTTC
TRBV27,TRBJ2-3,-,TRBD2,CASSTETSGRSSQYF,TGTGCCAGCAGCACTGAGACTAGCGGGAGAAGTAGTCAGTATTTT
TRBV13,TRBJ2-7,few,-,CASSLGPDLYF,TGTGCCAGCAGCTTGGGGCCGGACCTGTACTTC
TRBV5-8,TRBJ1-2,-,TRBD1,CASSPNRGSYTF,TGTGCCAGCAGCCCGAACAGGGGGAGCTACACCTTC
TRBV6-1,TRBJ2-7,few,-,CASSEDATYASYEQYF,TGTGCCAGCAGTGAAGACGCAACCTACGCCTCCTACGAGCAGTACTTC
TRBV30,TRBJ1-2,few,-,CAWSVSGGQGTYGYTF,TGTGCCTGGAGTGTCTCTGGGGGCCAGGGCACTTATGGCTACACCTTC
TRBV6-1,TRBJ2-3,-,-,CASSEEAGWTDTQYF,TGTGCCAGCAGTGAAGAGGCGGGATGGACAGATACGCAGTATTTT
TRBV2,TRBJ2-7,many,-,CAIYQRPSYEQYF,TGTGCCATCTATCAGCGTCCGTCCTACGAGCAGTACTTC
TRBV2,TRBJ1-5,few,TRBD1,CASTGDLGNQPQHF,TGTGCCAGTACAGGGGATCTGGGCAATCAGCCCCAGCATTTT
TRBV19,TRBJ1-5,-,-,CASRGQGVGQPQHF,TGTGCCAGTAGGGGTCAAGGGGTCGGTCAGCCCCAGCATTTT
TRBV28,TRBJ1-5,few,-,CASSLAGIGSNQPQHF,TGTGCCAGCAGTTTAGCGGGGATAGGCAGCAATCAGCCCCAGCATTTT
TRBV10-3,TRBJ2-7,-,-,CAISGLAEQYF,TGTGCCATCAGTGGCCTAGCCGAGCAGTACTTC
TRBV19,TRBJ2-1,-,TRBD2,CASSIDPGLAGRSYNEQFF,TGTGCCAGTAGTATAGATCCGGGACTAGCGGGAAGGTCCTACAATGAGCAGTTCTTC
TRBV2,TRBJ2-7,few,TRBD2,CASSEVLLAGGHEQYF,TGTGCCAGCAGTGAAGTCTTACTAGCGGGGGGTCACGAGCAGTACTTC
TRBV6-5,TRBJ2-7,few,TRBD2,CASSSTSGTYEQYF,TGTGCCAGCAGTTCGACTAGCGGGACCTACGAGCAGTACTTC
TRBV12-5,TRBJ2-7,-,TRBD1,CASGRQGKRPLQYF,TGTGCTAGTGGTCGACAGGGGAAGAGACCCCTGCAGTACTTC